This T cell receptor (beta chain) was captured by sequencing in a study of cytomegalovirus exposure and HLA in healthy donors. Remarks on this clone: The sample has other DNA sequences that encode this CDR3 too.

The PCR contained 60 Vbeta and 13 Jbeta primers. TCRdb's copy holds only in-frame clones and misses some; the assay was immunoSEQ multiplex PCR. The sample holds 210,000 or so clones, roughly 78% seen once. There are 13 residues in the CDR3. Trimming at V came to 0 bases and at J to 8 bases, leaving 4 bases not matched to a gene. Germline lookup yields CDR1 SGHRS and CDR2 YFSETQ. Source material: PBMCs. The V gene is TRBV5-1, the J gene TRBJ1-2; TRBD1 matches at 7 bases. This TCR derives from a boy younger than 18 in good health and CMV-seronegative. This CDR3 is CASSLDRGGGYTF. In DNA, the CDR3 is TGCGCCAGCAGCTTGGACAGGGGCGGGGGCTACACCTTC.